This T cell receptor beta chain was profiled in a study of cytomegalovirus exposure and HLA in healthy donors. Across the whole study: The 110 or so validation repertoires, a later analysis reported, used the same platform as the approximately 650 first-cohort repertoires.

Concerning this clone itself: The antigen is unknown.

This CDR3 region has 14 residues. Trimming took 3 bases from V and 5 from J, leaving 12 bases between them. From germline, CDR1 is MNHEY and CDR2 SMNVEV (reference sequence). Findings of the study overall: The CMV antigen specificity of a few CMV-associated chains was confirmed through in vitro analysis. The listing of 150 to 200 TCR beta chains classed them as cytomegalovirus-associated.

TCRdb's table, derived via immunoSEQ multiplex PCR, lists solely in-frame clones and lacks some. The sample consists of approximately 200,000 clones, around 84% of them appearing once. Sequencing was done on a sample of PBMCs. The TCR comes from a man aged 18 to 30 in good health and CMV-seropositive. The rearrangement links TRBV27 to TRBJ2-3, with a weak D call TRBD1 (6 bases). The CDR3 coding sequence is TGTGCCAGCAGTTTCCGGGACACCAGAGATACGCAGTATTTT. This codes for CASSFRDTRDTQYF.